The next 8 T cell receptor beta chains were all read from a single sample in a study of tumor-infiltrating lymphocytes in primary liver carcinoma. Co-extraction yielded RNA and DNA from around 20-30 mg of unsorted bulk tissue. TCR beta cDNA was prepared out of about 530 ng total RNA by means of a constant-region primer. Investigators got TCR beta libraries out of three nested multiplex PCR rounds, done with slightly modified ARM-PCR. The opening two PCR rounds, about 11 cycles each, paired TRBV1-TRBV30 forward primers with a C-beta reverse primer. TCRdb redid the calling of the multiplex PCR reads with MiXCR, one entry per CDR3 protein. This sample has tens of thousands of distinct CDR3 sequences, with roughly 80% found just once. The sequenced sample was tumor-adjacent normal liver tissue. These receptors were collected from a woman in her twenties or thirties with primary liver carcinoma and hepatitis B virus infection.

This clonotype occurred once. J is TRBJ2-1 and V is TRBV11-2; either TRBD1 or TRBD2 may supply D (5 bases each). The CDR3 length is 15 residues. Germline values: CDR1 SGHAT, CDR2 FQNNGV. V was shortened by 1 base and J by 5 bases, with 12 bases between the two germline ends. The CDR3 is CASSLGVGTDNEQFF. CDR3 in DNA: TGTGCCAGCAGCTTAGGGGTGGGGACGGACAATGAGCAGTTCTTC.

The table lists this clonotype with a few counts. V is TRBV20-1 and J is TRBJ1-5; TRBD1 might be the D (5 bases). The CDR3 extends over 13 amino acids. The germline gives CDR1 DFQATT, CDR2 SNEGSKA (reference sequence). V lost 5 bases to trimming and J lost 4 bases, with 12 bases between them. CDR3 sequence: CSAGSGGNQPQHF. CDR3 DNA: TGCAGTGCTGGGTCTGGGGGTAATCAGCCCCAGCATTTT.

Notes on this clonotype: One junction end disagrees with the germline gene, perhaps due to a read error. The chain couples TRBV11-3 to TRBJ2-1; 7 nucleotides line up with TRBD1. The CDR3 is 14 residues long. Germline assignment: CDR1 SGHNT and CDR2 YENEEA. The CDR3 DNA follows: TGTGCTAGCAGCGAGGGACAGTACTACTATGCGCAGTTCTTT. This sequence encodes CASSEGQYYYAQFF.

The CDR3 bases are TGTGCCAGCACAGAGGACAGGGCCTACGAGCAGTACTTC. It specifies CASTEDRAYEQYF. The genes are TRBV2 and TRBJ2-7; 8 bases match TRBD1. CDR3 length equals 13 residues. The J segment lost 2 bases and the V segment lost 7 bases, leaving 4 bases of the junction unmatched. Germline values: CDR1 SNHLY, CDR2 FYNNEI.

On this clonotype itself: Since no conserved phenylalanine or tryptophan closes the CDR3, a read error is the likely cause. The chain joins TRBV29-1 to TRBJ2-3, with D maybe TRBD2 (6 bases). CDR1 and CDR2 (germline): SQVTM, ANQGSEA. CDR3 size: 11 residues. CDR3 residues: CGAGTPDTQYY. CDR3 DNA: TGCGGCGCCGGGACTCCGGATACGCAGTATTAT.

This clonotype was detected only a few times. The chain combines TRBV24-1 with TRBJ2-2; perhaps TRBD2 as D (6 bases). Germline V gene data show CDR1 as KGHDR and CDR2 as SFDVKD. Trimming left V 7 bases short and J 0 bases short, with 17 bases between. This CDR3 is built from 17 residues. In DNA form, the CDR3 reads TGTGCCACCAGCCCGCCGGGACTCGGCGCGAACACCGGGGAGCTGTTTTTT. The encoded protein is CATSPPGLGANTGELFF.

Concerning this clonotype itself: The germline gene is not matched at one end of the junction; a read error may be the cause. The gene calls are TRBV28 and TRBJ2-7; the match to TRBD1 covers 10 bases. CDR3 length: 15 residues. Germline V gives CDR1 MDHEN, CDR2 SYDVKM. The CDR3 nucleotides read TGTGCCAACAGTTCCTCCCGGGACAGGGGCTACGAGCAGTACTTC. Translating it yields CANSSSRDRGYEQYF.

This clonotype was seen a single time. The CDR3 region has the DNA TGTGCCAGCGGGCGGGACGAAACCTCTGGGGCCAACGTCCTGACTTTC. Its protein is CASGRDETSGANVLTF. V and J are TRBV28 and TRBJ2-6; maybe TRBD2 (6 bases). The germline V and J ends were trimmed by 8 bases and 0 bases, with 14 bases remaining between them. The germline V gene has CDR1 MDHEN and CDR2 SYDVKM. CDR3 length equals 16 residues.